The 11 T cell receptor beta chains given below trace back to one sample, sequenced in a study of OX40 agonist ivuxolimab in advanced cancers. Generated by immunoSEQ multiplex PCR, the TCRdb table keeps only in-frame clones and is missing some. The sample gives some 70,000 clones, around 90% of which show up once; about 1% is in the top ten. Specimen: CD4+ or CD8+ T cells sorted from blood, collected in a trial of the OX40 agonist ivuxolimab. The receptors stem from an adult with an advanced solid tumor such as melanoma, head and neck, liver or kidney cancer.

The chain combines TRBV2 with TRBJ1-4; D unresolved. Germline CDR1 and CDR2: SNHLY and FYNNEI. This CDR3 is 14 amino acids long. V shed 8 bases and J shed 1 base, with 11 bases lying between them. The CDR3 bases are TGTGCCAGCCGGCGGGAGGTAACTAATGAAAAACTGTTTTTT. This gives the protein CASRREVTNEKLFF.

The chain joins TRBV6-1 to TRBJ1-1; no firm D call. The CDR3 runs 13 residues. Germline-derived CDR1 and CDR2 are MNHNS and SASEGT. Trimming took 7 bases from V and 4 from J, leaving 13 bases between them. The CDR3 sequence: CASNFDTFTEAFF. The CDR3 coding sequence is TGTGCCAGCAACTTCGACACCTTCACTGAAGCTTTCTTT.

The CDR3 nucleotides read TGTGCCAGCAGTTACTCTGGTCGCGGGAAAGAGGAGCAGTACTTC. The encoded protein is CASSYSGRGKEEQYF. The chain has TRBV6-5 and TRBJ2-7; a possible D gene is TRBD2 (6 bases). Germline V lookup: CDR1 MNHEY, CDR2 SVGAGI. Trimming took 0 bases from V and 7 from J, leaving 16 bases between them. The length of the CDR3 is 15 residues.

The chain uses TRBV5-1 and TRBJ2-1, with D maybe TRBD2 (6 bases). V shed 3 bases and J shed 7 bases, with 20 bases lying between them. The CDR3 has 16 residues. Germline V gives CDR1 SGHRS, CDR2 YFSETQ. The CDR3 DNA sequence: TGCGCCAGCAGCTCGGGACTCCCTCATTTTCGGAATGAGCAGTTCTTC. It specifies CASSSGLPHFRNEQFF.

This chain connects TRBV6-1 to TRBJ2-3; 9 bases are shared with TRBD1. The CDR3 is made up of 16 amino acids. CDR1 and CDR2 (germline): MNHNS, SASEGT. V lost 0 bases to trimming and J lost 3 bases; unmatched junction nucleotides: 4. CDR3 in DNA: TGTGCCAGCAGTGAAGCGCTGGGACAGGGAACAGATACGCAGTATTTT. Amino acid sequence: CASSEALGQGTDTQYF.

The count of this clone is one. This chain joins TRBV5-4 and TRBJ1-6, with a weak D call TRBD1 (5 bases). This CDR3 has 17 residues. Germline-derived CDR1 and CDR2 are SGHNT and YYREEE (reference sequence). The V end was cut by 4 bases, the J end by 8 bases, with 22 bases between. CDR3: CASSAGGGVESYSPLHF. The CDR3 nucleotides read TGTGCCAGCAGCGCGGGGGGAGGGGTCGAATCCTATTCACCCCTCCACTTT.

This clone was found once. The V gene is TRBV6-6, the J gene TRBJ1-6, with TRBD1 matching 10 bases. Germline V gene data show CDR1 as MNHNY and CDR2 as SVGAGI (reference sequence). The V segment lost 6 bases and the J segment 13 bases; nucleotides outside the gene matches: 9. The CDR3 length is 14 residues. CDR3 coding DNA: TGTGCCAGCAGCAGGGACAGGGGATTCGGGCCCCTCCACTTT. It codes for CASSRDRGFGPLHF.

The rearrangement uses TRBV5-4 and TRBJ2-3; D is unclear. The CDR3 contains 15 residues. Per germline, CDR1 SGHNT and CDR2 YYREEE (reference sequence). V was cut by 0 bases and J by 0 bases, with 8 bases left in between. DNA for the CDR3: TGTGCCAGCAGCTTGGGGGGATTTAGCACAGATACGCAGTATTTT. Encoded protein: CASSLGGFSTDTQYF.

The chain uses TRBV2 and TRBJ1-5; no clear D. With 3 bases removed from V and 7 bases from J, the gap between germline ends came to 7 bases. Germline CDR1 and CDR2: SNHLY and FYNNEI. This CDR3 contains 12 residues. The CDR3 nucleotides are TGTGCCAGCAGTGACCGGGCCCAGCCCCAGCATTTT. Its translation is CASSDRAQPQHF.

This chain joins TRBV7-9 and TRBJ1-4; TRBD1 matches at 9 bases. Germline V gives CDR1 SEHNR, CDR2 FQNEAQ (reference sequence). Germline trimming cut 5 bases from V and 4 bases from J; bases unmatched to any gene: 11. CDR3 length equals 17 residues. The CDR3 sequence: CASSPTGTGWGNEKLFF. The CDR3 coding sequence is TGTGCCAGCAGCCCTACAGGGACAGGGTGGGGTAATGAAAAACTGTTTTTT.

This rearrangement joins TRBV6-1 to TRBJ1-2; D not resolved. The CDR3 contains 13 residues. Germline lookup yields CDR1 MNHNS and CDR2 SASEGT. Between the trimmed V and J ends, which lost 2 bases and 4 bases, there was a span of 8 bases. The CDR3 protein is CASSEKSGYGYTF. Here the CDR3 DNA reads TGTGCCAGCAGTGAAAAATCAGGCTATGGCTACACCTTC.